This is a list of T cell receptor beta chains from one sample in a study of Ad26.COV2.S vaccination and SARS-CoV-2 variants. TCRdb's table, derived via immunoSEQ multiplex PCR, lists solely in-frame clones and lacks some. The repertoire includes 400,000 to 450,000 clones, 75% to 95% of them detected once, and 9% to 15% sits in the top ten. The starting material was peripheral blood, obtained in a trial of Ad26.COV2.S vaccine versus placebo. All receptors derive from a person aged 18-65 years who received the Ad26.COV2.S COVID-19 vaccine or a placebo. Each CDR3 is given with its conserved first and last residue. Each record gives: D gene, clone size, V gene, J gene, CDR3 DNA, CDR3 protein. A D gene is named only where the DNA matches it firmly. Size is stated for part of the rows, as once, few or many counts, or as a class when the clone is expanded.

.,.,TRBV3-1/TRBV3-2,TRBJ2-1,TGTGCCAGCAGTCCCCGAATTATCCAGGGCGATGAGCAGTTCTTC,CASSPRIIQGDEQFF
TRBD1,.,TRBV6-5,TRBJ1-1,TGTGCCAGCAGGCCTAGACAGGGGATCTACACTGAAGCTTTCTTT,CASRPRQGIYTEAFF
.,.,TRBV6-2/TRBV6-3,TRBJ2-2,TGTGCCAGCAGTTACAGGGACCTCACCGGGGAGCTGTTTTTT,CASSYRDLTGELFF
.,.,TRBV7-2,TRBJ2-7,TGTGCCAGCAGCTTATACTACGAGCAGTACTTC,CASSLYYEQYF
.,once,TRBV28,TRBJ2-7,TGTGCCAGCAGTCCCACCCGGGGACAAGCCTACGAGCAGTACTTC,CASSPTRGQAYEQYF
.,.,TRBV18,TRBJ1-3,TGTGCCAGCCTGGGCGGGGGCTCTGGAAACACCATATATTTT,CASLGGGSGNTIYF
.,.,TRBV12-3/TRBV12-4,TRBJ2-7,TGTGCCAGCAGTTTAGCGGGGACCACCGAGCAGTACTTC,CASSLAGTTEQYF
TRBD1,.,TRBV7-9,TRBJ1-4,TGTGCCAGCAGTGGGACAGGGTTGACTTTGGTGTTTTTT,CASSGTGLTLVFF
.,.,TRBV30,TRBJ1-2,TGTGCCTGGAGTGTAGGGGGGGCGCACTATGGCTACACCTTC,CAWSVGGAHYGYTF
.,.,TRBV19,TRBJ1-4,TGTGCCAGTAGAGGTCACGGTGGTGAAAAACTGTTTTTT,CASRGHGGEKLFF
.,.,TRBV11-2,TRBJ2-7,TGTGCCAGCAGCTTCTCCACAGGCTCTTTGTACGAGCAGTACTTC,CASSFSTGSLYEQYF
.,few,TRBV4-1,TRBJ2-2,TGCGCCAGCAGCCAAGATCTCACCGGGGAGCTGTTTTTT,CASSQDLTGELFF
TRBD2,.,TRBV19,TRBJ2-1,TGTGCCAGTAGCGGAGCGGGGACTAGCGGGAACCATGAGCAGTTCTTC,CASSGAGTSGNHEQFF
TRBD2,.,TRBV28,TRBJ2-7,TGTGCCAGCAGTTCTAGCGGGAGGTACTCCTACGAGCAGTACTTC,CASSSSGRYSYEQYF
.,.,TRBV7-2,TRBJ2-2,TGTGCCAGCAGCTTAGCGGGAGTGTTCAGGGAGCTGTTTTTT,CASSLAGVFRELFF
TRBD1,.,TRBV2,TRBJ2-7,TGTGCCAGCAGAGATAAGGACAGGTCCTCCCACGAGCAGTACTTC,CASRDKDRSSHEQYF
.,.,TRBV6-6,TRBJ1-6,TGTGCCAGCAGTCACAGGTCAGATTCACCCCTCCACTTT,CASSHRSDSPLHF
.,.,TRBV5-6,TRBJ1-3,TGTGCCAGCAGCCCCAAGGGGATTTATACCATATATTTT,CASSPKGIYTIYF
.,.,TRBV9,TRBJ2-5,TGTGCCAGCAGCGTAGCGGGCCAGCACGGAGGGACCCAGTACTTC,CASSVAGQHGGTQYF
.,.,TRBV12-5,TRBJ1-1,TGTGCTAGTGGTTTGGACGAACTGTCCTTGAACACTGAAGCTTTCTTT,CASGLDELSLNTEAFF
.,.,TRBV28,TRBJ2-3,TGTGCCAGCAGTAAAGGCACAGATACGCAGTATTTT,CASSKGTDTQYF
TRBD1,.,TRBV2,TRBJ2-1,TGTGCCAGCAGGGCCGGGACAGGGGTGGGGTCCTACAATGAGCAGTTCTTC,CASRAGTGVGSYNEQFF
.,.,TRBV12-3/TRBV12-4,TRBJ2-1,TGTGCCAGCAGTTTAGGGGCCTACAATGAGCAGTTCTTC,CASSLGAYNEQFF
TRBD2,.,TRBV6-4,TRBJ2-3,TGTGCCAGCAGTGACGTTCCAGCGGGAGGTCAAGATACGCAGTATTTT,CASSDVPAGGQDTQYF
TRBD1,.,TRBV4-2,TRBJ2-7,TGTGCCAGCAGCCAACCGGGACAGGGGCACGAGCAGTACTTC,CASSQPGQGHEQYF
.,few,TRBV5-1,TRBJ2-5,TGCGCCAGCAGCTTGGACAGAGGAAAAGAGACCCAGTACTTC,CASSLDRGKETQYF
.,.,TRBV6-2/TRBV6-3,TRBJ2-3,TGTGCCAGCAGTTACTCTCTAGCGAGCACAGATACGCAGTATTTT,CASSYSLASTDTQYF
TRBD2,.,TRBV4-3,TRBJ2-2,TGCGCCAGCAGCCAAGAAAGTGGGAGGGCGAACACCGGGGAGCTGTTTTTT,CASSQESGRANTGELFF
TRBD2,.,TRBV9,TRBJ2-5,TGTGCCAGCAGCGTAGAAGCGGGAGGGAGTGAGACCCAGTACTTC,CASSVEAGGSETQYF
TRBD2,.,TRBV5-6,TRBJ2-3,TGTGCCAGCAGGTCCGGGACTAGCGGCCTAGGGTTCACAGATACGCAGTATTTT,CASRSGTSGLGFTDTQYF
TRBD2,.,TRBV4-3,TRBJ2-2,TGCGCCAGCAGCCAAGGACTAGCGGGAGAGTGGGACACCGGGGAGCTGTTTTTT,CASSQGLAGEWDTGELFF
TRBD2,.,TRBV19,TRBJ2-1,TGTGCCAGTAGCTCCGGACTAGCGGGAGGGCTGACGGGTGAGCAGTTCTTC,CASSSGLAGGLTGEQFF
TRBD1,once,TRBV25-1,TRBJ1-1,TGTGCCAGCAGTGTCAAGGGACAGGGGGGACCACGGGAAGCTTTCTTT,CASSVKGQGGPREAFF
TRBD1,many,TRBV13,TRBJ2-7,TGTGCCAGCAGCTCGGCCGGGACAGTTTACGAGCAGTACTTC,CASSSAGTVYEQYF
.,.,TRBV9,TRBJ1-5,TGTGCCAGCAGCGTAGGCTCCCGAAGACGAAAGGACAGCCCTACGCGCAATCAGCCCCAGCATTTT,CASSVGSRRRKDSPTRNQPQHF
.,.,TRBV7-9,TRBJ1-2,TGTGCCAGCAGCTTTAACGGCTATGGCTACACCTTC,CASSFNGYGYTF
TRBD2,.,TRBV7-2,TRBJ2-7,TGTGCCAGCAGCCCGCCGGCTAGCGGTAGTGCCGAGCAGTACTTC,CASSPPASGSAEQYF
TRBD2,.,TRBV6-2/TRBV6-3,TRBJ2-3,TGTGCCAGCAGTTACGGCGGGAGAAGCACAGATACGCAGTATTTT,CASSYGGRSTDTQYF
.,.,TRBV5-6,TRBJ2-7,TGTGCCAGCAGCTTGGATTGGGGAGGGCAGTACTTC,CASSLDWGGQYF
TRBD2,.,TRBV5-1,TRBJ2-1,TGCGCCAGCAGCTTGGGGCTAGCGGGACCCAATGAGCAGTTCTTC,CASSLGLAGPNEQFF
.,.,TRBV11-2,TRBJ2-7,TGTGCCAGCACTCGCGGGGTGGATCCTAGCTCCTACGAGCAGTACTTC,CASTRGVDPSSYEQYF
.,.,TRBV7-2,TRBJ2-1,TGTGCCAGCAGCCCTGGATTACAGGGTTTCAATGAGCAGTTCTTC,CASSPGLQGFNEQFF
TRBD1,.,TRBV9,TRBJ2-2,TGTGCCAGCAGTTCGATACAGGGGGCGCACACCGGGGAGCTGTTTTTT,CASSSIQGAHTGELFF
TRBD2,once,TRBV12-5,TRBJ2-1,TGTGCTAGTGGTTTGGTAAGGGATAGCGGGAGGTACTCCTACAATGAGCAGTTCTTC,CASGLVRDSGRYSYNEQFF
.,.,TRBV6-5,TRBJ2-1,TGTGCCAGCAGTTACAGGACCTACAATGAGCAGTTCTTC,CASSYRTYNEQFF
TRBD2,.,TRBV4-1,TRBJ2-1,TGCGCCAGCAGCCAGGTAGCGGGAGGGCCTGTGTATGAGCAGTTCTTC,CASSQVAGGPVYEQFF
TRBD1,.,TRBV7-9,TRBJ1-4,TGTGCCAGCAGCCCCCGACAGGGGGTGAAACTGTTTTTT,CASSPRQGVKLFF